The 13 T cell receptor beta chains given below trace back to one sample, sequenced in a study of cytomegalovirus exposure and HLA in healthy donors. The study ran its PCR with 60 Vbeta and 13 Jbeta primers. The repertoire was sequenced with immunoSEQ multiplex PCR; TCRdb's copy has only in-frame clones and lacks some. The table records some 110,000 clones, about 78% of them present only once. The specimen sequenced was PBMCs. These receptors came from a man younger than 40 in good health and CMV-seronegative.

J is TRBJ2-5 and V is TRBV5-1, with D hard to call. Germline V lookup: CDR1 SGHRS, CDR2 YFSETQ. The V and J ends lost 0 bases and 2 bases respectively, with 2 bases between them. The CDR3 extends over 12 amino acids. CDR3 amino acids: CASSLVQETQYF. In nucleotides, the CDR3 is TGCGCCAGCAGCTTGGTACAAGAGACCCAGTACTTC.

The chain uses TRBV2 and TRBJ1-5, with D possibly TRBD1 on 6 matching bases. This CDR3 contains 13 residues. CDR1 SNHLY and CDR2 FYNNEI come from the germline V gene. The germline V and J ends were trimmed by 4 bases and 6 bases, with 10 bases remaining between them. The CDR3: CASSVQGGQPQHF. The CDR3 nucleotides read TGTGCCAGCAGTGTACAGGGCGGTCAGCCCCAGCATTTT.

The J gene is TRBJ2-7, the V gene TRBV30; TRBD2 is a possible D gene (6 bases). The CDR3 contains 16 residues. Germline assignment: CDR1 GTSNPN and CDR2 SVGIG (reference sequence). The V end lost 0 bases, the J end lost 4 bases, and 19 bases lay between the germline ends. CDR3 bases: TGTGCCTGGAGTGTCGGCGGGGTGAGAGGGACTTACGAGCAGTACTTC. It is translated as CAWSVGGVRGTYEQYF.

This chain joins TRBV10-2 and TRBJ2-2, with D tentatively TRBD2 (5 bases). Trimming took 7 bases from V and 6 from J, leaving 6 bases between them. The CDR3 spans 11 residues. Germline V gene sequence: CDR1 WSHSY, CDR2 SAAADI. The DNA for the CDR3 is TGCGCCAGCACGGGGTCCGGGGAGCTGTTTTTT. It translates to CASTGSGELFF.

The chain joins TRBV2 to TRBJ1-5; unclear D gene. Germline CDR1 SNHLY, CDR2 FYNNEI. The V gene lost 4 bases and the J gene lost 6 bases, with 10 bases spanning the gap. There are 13 residues in the CDR3. The CDR3 DNA follows: TGTGCCAGCAGTGTACGGGGTGGTCAGCCCCAGCATTTT. Protein product: CASSVRGGQPQHF.

The CDR3 DNA reads TGCGCCAGCAGTGGAACCGGGACAGGGATGTTCTACGAGCAGTACTTC. Amino acids: CASSGTGTGMFYEQYF. This chain connects TRBV10-2 to TRBJ2-7, with 9 bases matching TRBD1. V lost 4 bases and J lost 3; bases outside the gene matches: 10. The CDR3 length is 16 residues. Germline CDR1 and CDR2: WSHSY and SAAADI.

The V call is TRBV9, the J call TRBJ2-3; D might be TRBD2 (6 bases). Germline V gives CDR1 SGDLS, CDR2 YYNGEE. The V gene lost 4 bases and the J gene lost 1 base, with 22 bases spanning the gap. The CDR3 has 18 residues. CDR3 residues: CASSIAGGWVKGTDTQYF. CDR3 nucleotides: TGTGCCAGCAGCATAGCCGGAGGGTGGGTGAAAGGCACAGATACGCAGTATTTT.

J is TRBJ2-7 and V is TRBV4-3, with TRBD1 matching 8 bases. The junction had 7 bases not matched to a gene; V was cut back by 3 bases and J by 0 bases. The germline gives CDR1 LGHNA, CDR2 YSLEER. This CDR3 has 16 amino acids. The CDR3 sequence is CASSQDGTGSSYEQYF. In nucleotides, the CDR3 is TGCGCCAGCAGCCAGGACGGGACAGGAAGCTCCTACGAGCAGTACTTC.

The gene calls are TRBV7-9 and TRBJ1-1, with D possibly TRBD1 on 5 matching bases. Germline CDR1 SEHNR, CDR2 FQNEAQ (reference sequence). The V gene lost 3 bases and the J gene lost 7 bases, with 12 bases spanning the gap. CDR3 size: 13 residues. This CDR3 reads CASSLPGLSEAFF. The CDR3 DNA sequence: TGTGCCAGCAGCTTGCCGGGACTTAGTGAAGCTTTCTTT. The full variable domain, its missing parts supplied by reference TRBV7-9 and TRBJ1-1, is DTGVSQNPRHKITKRGQNVTFRCDPISEHNRLYWYRQTLGQGPEFLTYFQNEAQLEKSRLLSDRFSAERPKGSFSTLEIQRTEQGDSAMYLCASSLPGLSEAFFGQGTRLTVV.

V and J are TRBV15 and TRBJ1-2; 7 bases line up with TRBD1. Germline trimming cut 4 bases from V and 2 bases from J; bases unmatched to any gene: 7. The CDR3 length is 15 residues. Germline assignment: CDR1 LNHNV and CDR2 YYDKDF (reference sequence). CDR3 sequence reads: CATSKGQDPNYGYTF. DNA of the CDR3: TGTGCCACCAGCAAAGGACAGGACCCGAACTATGGCTACACCTTC.

The V call is TRBV19, the J call TRBJ2-6; a weak D match, TRBD1 (5 bases). V was cut by 5 bases and J by 4 bases, with 9 bases left in between. This CDR3 is built from 14 residues. Germline CDR1 LNHDA, CDR2 SQIVND (reference sequence). The CDR3 loop reads CASSSPGGANVLTF. The DNA for the CDR3 is TGTGCCAGTAGTTCCCCAGGGGGGGCCAACGTCCTGACTTTC.

This clone was picked up a small number of times. The V gene is TRBV6-5, the J gene TRBJ2-1, with D possibly TRBD2 on 6 matching bases. CDR3 length: 14 amino acids. V lost 3 bases and J lost 4, with 10 bases in between. CDR1 is MNHEY and CDR2 is SVGAGI in the germline V gene. CDR3 nucleotide sequence: TGTGCCAGCAGTTATCGCGGACTATACAATGAGCAGTTCTTC. Protein: CASSYRGLYNEQFF.

V gene TRBV9 combines with J gene TRBJ2-1; 7 positions match TRBD2. J lost 10 bases, V lost 4 bases, and 11 bases had no gene match. The CDR3 totals 14 residues. The V gene's germline CDR1 is SGDLS and CDR2 YYNGEE. The CDR3 bases are TGTGCCAGCAGCATTCGGGACTACCCTCTGGAGCAGTTCTTC. Its translation is CASSIRDYPLEQFF.